This TCR beta chain is from a study of cytomegalovirus exposure and HLA in healthy donors. Whole-study context: An early data release held some 89 million unique TCRs from HLA-typed donors. Findings and caveats of the study: Investigators reported fewer than 200 TCR beta chains as tied to cytomegalovirus.

The CDR3 covers 13 residues. The germline V gene has CDR1 GTSNPN and CDR2 SVGIG (reference sequence). V was clipped by 3 bases and J by 2 bases; unmatched bases: 2. The PCR made use of 60 Vbeta and 13 Jbeta primers. Only in-frame clones appear in the TCRdb table, and some are missing; sequencing was by immunoSEQ multiplex PCR. The data contain around 210,000 clones, around four fifths of them singletons. With respect to this clone: What it recognizes is unknown.

This TCR came from a boy younger than 18 in good health and CMV-seronegative. Material: PBMCs. The rearrangement links TRBV30 to TRBJ2-3; 7 nucleotides line up with TRBD1. The CDR3 DNA reads TGTGCCTGGAGAAAGGGGGCCACAGATACGCAGTATTTT. Residues: CAWRKGATDTQYF.